This T cell receptor (beta chain) was sequenced for a study of blood T cell repertoires in COVID-19. The wider study: There were acute and convalescent COVID-19 samples, and they came from the United States, Italy and Spain. Sample material is recorded as cDNA or gDNA derived from T cells, B-cell-depleted T cells, or PBMCs.

Per the original data handling: Quantification of nucleated cells was approximated via reference gene primer amplification. Clones were sequenced by immunoSEQ multiplex PCR, and TCRdb holds only the in-frame ones, with some missing. The DNA was the basis for D and trimming; V, J and clone size are from that table. The table has approximately 150,000 clones, approximately 87% seen once. V dropped 6 bases and J dropped 2 bases, with 8 bases sitting between them. From germline, CDR1 is ENHRY and CDR2 SYGVKD. The CDR3 is made up of 13 amino acids. The chain has TRBV10-3 and TRBJ2-1; a weak D match, TRBD1 (5 bases). The sample was peripheral blood. This receptor was taken from a man aged 70 or older with active COVID-19. The CDR3 protein is CAISDSPYNEQFF. CDR3 DNA: TGTGCCATCAGCGACAGCCCCTACAATGAGCAGTTCTTC.